The text below deals with one T cell receptor beta chain. The sample originates from a study of tissue T cells after allogeneic stem cell transplantation. The method was immunoSEQ multiplex PCR; TCRdb's version includes in-frame clones alone and lacks a portion of them. The sample carries fewer than 30,000 clones, over 75% recorded once. This CDR3 has 16 residues. Between the trimmed V and J ends, which lost 1 base and 4 bases, there was a span of 17 bases. The V gene's germline CDR1 is SGHKS and CDR2 YYEKEE (reference sequence). The rearrangement joins TRBV5-5 to TRBJ2-5; D ambiguous. The sequences come from blood, collected before transplantation. The sequence was collected from a woman aged 18 to 55 who later had graft-versus-host disease after an allogeneic stem cell transplant. The CDR3 spells CASSLYGIGVGETQYF. CDR3 bases: TGTGCCAGCAGCTTGTATGGAATAGGAGTCGGAGAGACCCAGTACTTC.